This T cell receptor (beta chain) was recovered during a study of blood T cells in healthy people across ages. Study-level information: Researchers report that template switching captured about one barcoded beta molecule per two T cells.

This CDR3 has 15 amino acids. Trimming at V came to 6 bases and at J to 7 bases, leaving 14 bases not matched to a gene. Germline V gives CDR1 DFQATT, CDR2 SNEGSKA (reference sequence). Concerning this clonotype: Its antigen is unidentified.

Study findings and constraints: When one million T cells were used, diversity estimates were thought to be underestimates.

Using a J-beta primer mix together with a sample-barcoded 5' primer, a second PCR was run for roughly 6 to 12 cycles. Each cDNA molecule carried a tag from a template-switch adaptor that contained 12 random nucleotides. TCRdb analysed the 5' RACE reads with MiXCR anew, one entry per CDR3 protein. This sample has about 830,000 distinct CDR3 sequences; 62% occur once, and the top ten carry around a quarter. The chain combines TRBV20-1 with TRBJ2-1, with 8 bases aligning to TRBD2. The TCR comes from a man aged 25 to 45 in good health. Sequenced material: blood. CDR3 region: CSAPSGTRGANEQFF. Here the CDR3 DNA reads TGCAGTGCCCCCTCCGGGACTAGAGGAGCAAATGAGCAGTTCTTC.